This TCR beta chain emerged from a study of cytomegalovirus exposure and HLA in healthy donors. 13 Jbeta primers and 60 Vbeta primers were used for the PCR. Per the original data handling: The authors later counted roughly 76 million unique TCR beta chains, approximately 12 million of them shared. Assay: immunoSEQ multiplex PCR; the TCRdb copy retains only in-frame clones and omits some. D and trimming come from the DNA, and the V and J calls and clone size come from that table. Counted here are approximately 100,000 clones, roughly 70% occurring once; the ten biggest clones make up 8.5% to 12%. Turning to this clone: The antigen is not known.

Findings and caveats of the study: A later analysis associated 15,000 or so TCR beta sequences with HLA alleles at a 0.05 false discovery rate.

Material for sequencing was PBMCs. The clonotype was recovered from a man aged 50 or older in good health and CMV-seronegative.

CDR3 in amino acids: CASSDLPLGGTSGANVLTF. The CDR3 coding sequence is TGCGCCAGCAGTGACCTACCCTTGGGGGGAACCTCTGGGGCCAACGTCCTGACTTTC. The J gene is TRBJ2-6, the V gene TRBV10-2; TRBD2 might be the D (6 bases). CDR1 and CDR2 (germline): WSHSY, SAAADI. Trimming took 3 bases from V and 0 from J, leaving 18 bases between them. The CDR3 runs to 19 residues.